This T cell receptor beta chain was observed in a study of cytomegalovirus exposure and HLA in healthy donors. Study findings and constraints: 150 to 200 TCR beta chains were listed as cytomegalovirus-associated.

13 Jbeta primers and 60 Vbeta primers were used for the PCR. The table came from immunoSEQ multiplex PCR; TCRdb's copy has only in-frame clones and leaves some out. The sample carries some 110,000 clones, roughly 71% recorded once. A remark on this clone: Its target is not known.

From germline, CDR1 is MNHEY and CDR2 SVGAGI. CDR3 length equals 13 residues. Between the trimmed V and J ends, which lost 0 bases and 10 bases, there was a span of 12 bases. The origin of this receptor is a woman in her forties or fifties in good health and CMV-seropositive. The sample consisted of PBMCs. The chain uses TRBV6-5 and TRBJ1-2, with D tentatively TRBD1 (5 bases). CDR3 region: CASSYSRQSSYTF. The CDR3 DNA follows: TGTGCCAGCAGTTACTCGCGACAGTCGTCCTACACCTTC.